This T cell receptor beta chain came from a study of CD8 T cells in ankylosing spondylitis. Broader study findings: Ankylosing spondylitis blood appeared to be characterized by a TCR beta motif of several highly homologous variants.

On this clonotype itself: Its antigen is unidentified.

TCRdb reprocessed the 5' RACE reads with MiXCR, giving one entry per CDR3 protein. This sample has hundreds of thousands of distinct CDR3 sequences, with roughly 12% found just once. This CDR3 contains 16 residues. Germline CDR1 is DFQATT and CDR2 is SNEGSKA (reference sequence). V shed 4 bases, J shed 2 bases, and the junction held 10 bases outside the gene matches. The material sequenced was blood, either unsorted or a sorted T cell fraction (not recorded which). This receptor was obtained from a male donor with ankylosing spondylitis. The chain recombines TRBV20-1 with TRBJ2-3, with TRBD1 matching over 9 bases. The CDR3 loop reads CSANNPTGGHTDTQYF. DNA of the CDR3: TGCAGTGCTAACAACCCGACAGGGGGTCACACAGATACGCAGTATTTT.